This passage covers 17 T cell receptor beta chains from one sample sequenced in a study of molecular identifiers for immune sequencing clone quantification. MiXCR was run by TCRdb on the PCR reads, yielding one entry per CDR3 protein. The top ten clones hold under 0.8% of a sample with approximately 500,000 distinct CDR3 sequences, roughly 24% of them seen once. Material for sequencing was naive CD8+ T cells from blood, with Jurkat cell RNA spiked in. Regarding subset: FACS-sorted CD8+CD4-CCR7+CD45RA+ naive T cells. Every receptor here comes from a human donor in good health. Some libraries in this study had Jurkat cell RNA spiked in.

V is TRBV6-5 and J is TRBJ2-3; 9 bases agree with TRBD2. The CDR3 is 15 amino acids. The germline CDR1 and CDR2 sequences are MNHEY and SVGAGI. V shed 5 bases and J 6 bases; nucleotides not matched to a gene: 9. The CDR3, as DNA: TGTGCCAGCAGTCACGCGCGGGAGGGCCAGGATACGCAGTATTTT. Translation gives CASSHAREGQDTQYF.

Comments on this clonotype: A read error is possible here, since a much larger clone lies one base away. The J gene is TRBJ1-1, the V gene TRBV6-5; tentative D call: TRBD1 (6 bases). Germline lookup yields CDR1 MNHEY and CDR2 SVGAGI. Trimming shortened V by 1 base and J by 4 bases, and 10 bases separated the two germline ends. This CDR3 has 14 residues. DNA for the CDR3: TGTGCCAGCAGTTACTACAGGGTACCCACTGAAGCTTTCTTT. Translating gives CASSYYRVPTEAFF.

This chain links TRBV6-5 with TRBJ2-7; D could derive from TRBD1 or TRBD2 (5 bases each). Germline CDR1 reads MNHEY; CDR2 reads SVGAGI. This CDR3 has 13 amino acids. Trimming removed 6 bases at V and 9 bases at J, with 18 bases between. The CDR3 region has the DNA TGTGCCAGCAGCCCGGGGTCGGCAGGGAGGCAGTACTTC. This sequence encodes CASSPGSAGRQYF.

This clonotype was seen repeatedly, ten times or more. The rearrangement joins TRBV7-2 to TRBJ2-7; D ambiguous. V was pared by 5 bases and J by 0 bases, with 5 bases between. The V gene's germline CDR1 is SGHTA and CDR2 FQGNSA. The CDR3 length is 12 residues. The CDR3 protein is CASSVSSYEQYF. The CDR3 region has the DNA TGTGCCAGCAGCGTCAGCTCCTACGAGCAGTACTTC.

As to this clonotype: This may come from a read error, since a much larger clone is one base off. V is TRBV13 and J is TRBJ1-4, with D unclear. The CDR3 has 15 amino acids. The germline V and J ends were trimmed by 4 bases and 5 bases, with 14 bases remaining between them. The germline V gene has CDR1 PRHDT and CDR2 FYEKMQ (reference sequence). The CDR3 coding sequence is TGTGCCAGCAGCTCGTACGTTGCGGGGAATGAAAAACTGTTTTTT. Translating it yields CASSSYVAGNEKLFF.

The chain links TRBV2 to TRBJ1-2; no clear D gene. The CDR3 covers 14 residues. Germline lookup yields CDR1 SNHLY and CDR2 FYNNEI. The V gene lost 2 bases and the J gene lost 8 bases, with 15 bases spanning the gap. The CDR3 DNA reads as TGTGCCAGCAGTGAATCGACGGTTCCCCTAGGCTACACCTTC. Residues: CASSESTVPLGYTF.

The rearrangement uses TRBV12-2 and TRBJ2-7. TRBV12-2 is a pseudogene locus. This CDR3 is 13 amino acids long. The CDR3 bases are TGTGCAAGTCGCTTTGGCTGGCCCTACGAGCAGTACTTC. Its translation is CASRFGWPYEQYF.

The rearrangement links TRBV3-2 to TRBJ2-3; TRBD2 was called by the table and not checked on the DNA. TRBV3-2 corresponds to a pseudogene. The length of the CDR3 is 20 residues. In DNA form, the CDR3 reads TGTGCCAGCAGCCAAGGGGTTCCCTTGGGACTAGCGGGAGGAACAGATACGCAGTATTTT. Protein product: CASSQGVPLGLAGGTDTQYF.

Turning to this clonotype: This may be a read error: a much more frequent sequence differs by one nucleotide. The chain uses TRBV29-1 and TRBJ2-5; either TRBD1 or TRBD2 may supply D (5 bases each). CDR3 size: 15 residues. The germline gives CDR1 SQVTM, CDR2 ANQGSEA. With 1 base removed from V and 7 bases from J, the gap between germline ends came to 19 bases. DNA for the CDR3: TGCAGCGTTGAAGGGGCTCCGGGACGGGGAGCGACCCAGTACTTC. Translation gives CSVEGAPGRGATQYF.

With respect to this clonotype: One end of the junction fails to match germline, which may point to a read error. V usage is TRBV27 and J usage is TRBJ2-7, with D hard to call. CDR3 length: 13 amino acids. The germline gives CDR1 MNHEY, CDR2 SMNVEV (reference sequence). CDR3 region: CASSLGIAYEPYF. The CDR3 DNA reads as TGTGCCAGCAGTCTTGGGATTGCCTACGAGCCGTACTTC.

Concerning this clonotype: A junction end diverges from the germline sequence, so it may reflect a read error. The chain couples TRBV29-1 to TRBJ2-1; D is unresolved. Germline-derived CDR1 and CDR2 are SQVTM and ANQGSEA. CDR3 size: 11 residues. CDR3 sequence reads: CSVEADNEQFF. CDR3 in DNA: TGCAGCGTAGAAGCAGACAATGAGCAGTTCTTC.

Only a few counts were recorded for this clonotype. The V and J genes are TRBV10-3 and TRBJ2-7, with D perhaps matching TRBD1 (6 bases). V dropped 0 bases and J dropped 5 bases, with 14 bases sitting between them. The germline CDR1 and CDR2 sequences are ENHRY and SYGVKD. The CDR3 consists of 15 residues. The CDR3 nucleotides read TGTGCCATCAGTGAGTCCCAGAACAGGGCCCACGAGCAGTACTTC. Translating it yields CAISESQNRAHEQYF.

This clonotype was counted a few times. The chain links TRBV2 to TRBJ2-7; the D gene is possibly TRBD1 (5 bases). CDR1 and CDR2 from the germline V gene are SNHLY and FYNNEI. The CDR3 is 16 residues long. With 7 bases removed from V and 2 bases from J, the gap between germline ends came to 21 bases. This CDR3 reads CASTPNGAGRAYEQYF. CDR3 sequence (DNA): TGTGCCAGCACCCCGAATGGGGCAGGTCGTGCCTACGAGCAGTACTTC.

On this clonotype: Mismatch with germline at one junction end may stem from a read error. This chain connects TRBV4-2 to TRBJ2-5, with D perhaps matching TRBD2 (5 bases). The CDR3 is 13 residues long. Germline-derived CDR1 and CDR2 are LGHNA and YNFKEQ. The DNA for the CDR3 is TGTGCCAGCAGCCCCGGGGTCCAAGGGACCCAGTACTTC. This codes for CASSPGVQGTQYF.

This clonotype was seen more than once but under ten times. The V call is TRBV12-3 or TRBV12-4, the J call TRBJ2-6; 7 positions agree with TRBD2. The CDR3 spans 16 residues. The ends lost 6 bases at V and 4 bases at J; junction bases unmatched: 9. The chain's CDR3 is CASSQIAGGGANVLTF. Written as DNA, the CDR3 is TGTGCCAGCAGCCAGATAGCGGGTGGAGGGGCCAACGTCCTGACTTTC.

This clonotype turned up a few times. This clone may be a read error of a much larger clone one base away. The chain uses TRBV30 and TRBJ2-7; D is unclear. V was trimmed by 0 bases and J by 9 bases, leaving 12 bases between them. The germline gives CDR1 GTSNPN, CDR2 SVGIG (reference sequence). The CDR3 loop spans 12 amino acids. CDR3 nucleotide sequence: TGTGCCTGGAGTGTAATCGGCGCCGCGCAGTACTTC. The encoded protein is CAWSVIGAAQYF.

Concerning this clonotype itself: A clone one base away is much larger, so this may be a read error. J is TRBJ2-7 and V is TRBV5-6, with D unclear. The CDR3 covers 16 residues. CDR1 is SGHDT and CDR2 is YYEEEE in the germline V gene. Here the CDR3 DNA reads TGTGCCAGCAGCTTGGCGGCCAGCCGACTCCCCTACGGGCAGTACTTC. It translates to CASSLAASRLPYGQYF. The full variable domain, in which reference TRBV5-6 and TRBJ2-7 provide the parts outside the CDR3, is DAGVTQSPTHLIKTRGQQVTLRCSPKSGHDTVSWYQQALGQGPQFIFQYYEEEERQRGNFPDRFSGHQFPNYSSELNVNALLLGDSALYLCASSLAASRLPYGQYFGPGTRLTVT.